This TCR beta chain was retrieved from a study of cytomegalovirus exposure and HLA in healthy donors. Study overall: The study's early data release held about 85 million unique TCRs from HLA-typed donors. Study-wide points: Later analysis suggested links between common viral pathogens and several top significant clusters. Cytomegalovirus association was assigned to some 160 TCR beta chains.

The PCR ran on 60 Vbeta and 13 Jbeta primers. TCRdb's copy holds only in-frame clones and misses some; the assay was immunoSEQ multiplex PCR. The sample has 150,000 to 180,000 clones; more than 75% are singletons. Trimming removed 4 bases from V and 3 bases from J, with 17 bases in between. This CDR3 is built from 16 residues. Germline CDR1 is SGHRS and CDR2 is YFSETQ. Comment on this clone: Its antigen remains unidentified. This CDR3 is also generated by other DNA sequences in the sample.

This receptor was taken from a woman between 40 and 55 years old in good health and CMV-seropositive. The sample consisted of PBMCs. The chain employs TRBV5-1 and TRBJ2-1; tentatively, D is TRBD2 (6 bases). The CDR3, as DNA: TGCGCCAGCAGCATTCTGGCGGGAAGTGTCTACAATGAGCAGTTCTTC. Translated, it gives CASSILAGSVYNEQFF.